Each of the 11 T cell receptor beta chains below was sequenced from the same sample in a study of cytomegalovirus exposure and HLA in healthy donors (dated 2017 in TCRdb). The protocol used for the library was the immunoSEQ multiplex PCR assay. For the multiplex PCR, a mixture combining 60 forward primers for TCR Vbeta segments and 13 reverse primers for TCR Jbeta segments was used. TCRdb's version of the immuneACCESS table is confined to in-frame rearrangements and falls short of the full clone set. An unresolved V gene accounts for under half of the shortfall where checked; the remainder is of unknown origin. A total of around 150,000 clones appear in this sample, 85% to 90% of them only once. 4.5% to 6.5% of the sample is held by the ten biggest clonotypes. The specimen was PBMCs. These receptor sequences come from a young woman in good health and CMV-seronegative.

This clone was counted a few times. The rearrangement uses TRBV2 and TRBJ2-7; perhaps TRBD1 as D (5 bases). V was cut by 2 bases and J by 3 bases, with 11 bases left in between. Germline-derived CDR1 and CDR2 are SNHLY and FYNNEI. The CDR3 has 14 residues. Here the CDR3 reads CASSEPAGFYEQYF. CDR3 sequence (DNA): TGTGCCAGCAGTGAACCGGCAGGGTTCTACGAGCAGTACTTC. Looking up the rest from reference TRBV2 and TRBJ2-7 gives the full variable domain: EPEVTQTPSHQVTQMGQEVILRCVPISNHLYFYWYRQILGQKVEFLVSFYNNEISEKSEIFDDQFSVERPDGSNFTLKIRSTKLEDSAMYFCASSEPAGFYEQYFGPGTRLTVT.

The chain recombines TRBV28 with TRBJ2-7, with TRBD2 identical over 8 bases. V shed 2 bases and J 2 bases; nucleotides not matched to a gene: 5. The CDR3 loop spans 15 amino acids. CDR1 and CDR2 from the germline V gene are MDHEN and SYDVKM. CDR3 sequence (DNA): TGTGCCAGCAGTTTAGGGGCGGGAGGCCCCTACGAGCAGTACTTC. The encoded protein is CASSLGAGGPYEQYF.

The CDR3 DNA reads TGTGCCAGCAGTGAAGGGGGGACAGGGGGCACTGAAGCTTTCTTT. Protein product: CASSEGGTGGTEAFF. The rearrangement joins TRBV25-1 to TRBJ1-1, with 11 bases matching TRBD1. This CDR3 is built from 15 residues. Trimming cost V 2 bases and J 4 bases; bases outside gene matches: 3. Germline CDR1 MGHDK, CDR2 SYGVNS.

The rearrangement links TRBV7-2 to TRBJ2-5; 11 bases map to TRBD2. J was trimmed by 5 bases and V by 4 bases; bases with no gene match: 15. Germline V CDR1 and CDR2: SGHTA, FQGNSA. The CDR3 has 18 amino acids. The CDR3: CASSSRQGTSGGGETQYF. The CDR3 nucleotides are TGTGCCAGCAGCTCCCGGCAGGGGACTAGCGGTGGGGGGGAGACCCAGTACTTC.

The chain uses TRBV4-3 and TRBJ2-3, with a weak D call TRBD2 (5 bases). The V gene lost 8 bases and the J gene lost 0 bases, with 15 bases spanning the gap. Germline loops: CDR1 LGHNA, CDR2 YSLEER. This CDR3 is built from 15 residues. CDR3: CASGRWSGSTDTQYF. The DNA for the CDR3 is TGCGCCAGCGGAAGGTGGAGCGGAAGCACAGATACGCAGTATTTT.

The chain couples TRBV4-3 to TRBJ1-6; TRBD1 aligns across 10 bases. V gave up 4 bases and J gave up 9 bases; unmatched junction bases: 0. Germline CDR1 LGHNA, CDR2 YSLEER. This CDR3 has 13 amino acids. The CDR3 protein is CASSRDRGSPLHF. The CDR3 nucleotides are TGCGCCAGCAGCCGGGACAGGGGTTCACCCCTCCACTTT.

The chain recombines TRBV6-5 with TRBJ2-3, with 12 bases lining up with TRBD2. The V gene's germline CDR1 is MNHEY and CDR2 SVGAGI. The V segment lost 5 bases and the J segment 2 bases; nucleotides outside the gene matches: 2. This CDR3 comprises 15 residues. The CDR3 loop is CASSRLAGDTDTQYF. DNA of the CDR3: TGTGCCAGCAGTCGACTAGCGGGGGACACAGATACGCAGTATTTT.

The J gene is TRBJ1-3, the V gene TRBV5-1; 7 bases agree with TRBD1. V was clipped by 2 bases and J by 0 bases; unmatched bases: 11. CDR3 size: 18 residues. Germline CDR1 reads SGHRS; CDR2 reads YFSETQ. The CDR3: CASSFLPGQRISGNTIYF. In DNA, the CDR3 is TGCGCCAGCAGCTTCCTTCCGGGACAGCGTATCTCTGGAAACACCATATATTTT.

CDR3 DNA sequence: TGTGCCAGCAAACCGCGCGTCGGGGTGAGCTCCTACAATGAGCAGTTCTTC. This encodes CASKPRVGVSSYNEQFF. The gene calls are TRBV7-8 and TRBJ2-1, with a weak D call TRBD2 (5 bases). CDR3 size: 17 residues. V was trimmed by 7 bases and J by 0 bases, leaving 19 bases between them. The V gene's germline CDR1 is SGHVS and CDR2 FQNEAQ. The whole variable domain, filled in from reference TRBV7-8 and TRBJ2-1, reads GAGVSQSPRYKVAKRGQDVALRCDPISGHVSLFWYQQALGQGPEFLTYFQNEAQLDKSGLPSDRFFAERPEGSVSTLKIQRTQQEDSAVYLCASKPRVGVSSYNEQFFGPGTRLTVL.

A few counts support this clone. The chain employs TRBV10-3 and TRBJ2-7; maybe TRBD1 (5 bases). CDR1 and CDR2 from the germline V gene are ENHRY and SYGVKD. CDR3 size: 14 residues. V was shortened by 7 bases and J by 2 bases, with 15 bases between the two germline ends. The CDR3 loop is CAITPYEGAYEQYF. CDR3 sequence (DNA): TGTGCCATCACCCCTTACGAAGGGGCCTACGAGCAGTACTTC.

The J gene is TRBJ2-2, the V gene TRBV6-1; a weak D match, TRBD1 (6 bases). CDR3 length: 18 residues. Trimming removed 0 bases from V and 2 bases from J, with 16 bases in between. From germline, CDR1 is MNHNS and CDR2 SASEGT. The CDR3 protein is CASSEAMWGHENTGELFF. The CDR3 DNA reads TGTGCCAGCAGTGAAGCAATGTGGGGACACGAAAACACCGGGGAGCTGTTTTTT.